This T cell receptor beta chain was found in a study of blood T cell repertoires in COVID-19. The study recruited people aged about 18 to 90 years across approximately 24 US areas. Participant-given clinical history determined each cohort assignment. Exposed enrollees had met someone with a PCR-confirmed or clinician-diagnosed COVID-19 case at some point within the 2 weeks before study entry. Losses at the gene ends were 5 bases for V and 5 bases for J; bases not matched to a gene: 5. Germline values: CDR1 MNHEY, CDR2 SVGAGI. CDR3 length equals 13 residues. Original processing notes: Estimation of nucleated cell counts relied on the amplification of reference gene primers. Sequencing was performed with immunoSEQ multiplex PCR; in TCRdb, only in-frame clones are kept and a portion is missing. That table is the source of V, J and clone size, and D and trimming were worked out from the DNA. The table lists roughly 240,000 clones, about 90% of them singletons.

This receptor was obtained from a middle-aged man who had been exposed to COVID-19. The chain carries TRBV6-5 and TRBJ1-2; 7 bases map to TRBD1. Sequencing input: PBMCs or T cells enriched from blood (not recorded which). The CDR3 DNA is TGTGCCAGCAGTACCTCGGGACAGTATGGCTACACCTTC. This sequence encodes CASSTSGQYGYTF.